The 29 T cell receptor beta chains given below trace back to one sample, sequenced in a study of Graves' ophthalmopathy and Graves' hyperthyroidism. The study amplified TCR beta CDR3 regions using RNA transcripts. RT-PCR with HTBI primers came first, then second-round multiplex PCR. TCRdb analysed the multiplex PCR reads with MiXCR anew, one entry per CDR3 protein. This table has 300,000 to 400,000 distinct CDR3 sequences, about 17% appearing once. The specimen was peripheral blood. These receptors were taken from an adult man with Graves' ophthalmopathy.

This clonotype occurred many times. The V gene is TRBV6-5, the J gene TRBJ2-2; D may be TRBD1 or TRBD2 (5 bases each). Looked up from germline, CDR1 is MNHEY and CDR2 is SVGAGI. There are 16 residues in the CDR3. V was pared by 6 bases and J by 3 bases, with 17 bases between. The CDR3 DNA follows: TGTGCCAGCAGCCCCGGGATTGGGGGTTACACCGGGGAGCTGTTTTTT. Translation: CASSPGIGGYTGELFF.

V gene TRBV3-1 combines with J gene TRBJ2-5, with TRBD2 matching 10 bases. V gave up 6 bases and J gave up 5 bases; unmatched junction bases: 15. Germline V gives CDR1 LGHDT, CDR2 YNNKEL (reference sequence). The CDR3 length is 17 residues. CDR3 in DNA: TGTGCCAGCAGTCTAAGCCCTCCTAGCGGGAGAAGGGAGACCCAGTACTTC. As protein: CASSLSPPSGRRETQYF.

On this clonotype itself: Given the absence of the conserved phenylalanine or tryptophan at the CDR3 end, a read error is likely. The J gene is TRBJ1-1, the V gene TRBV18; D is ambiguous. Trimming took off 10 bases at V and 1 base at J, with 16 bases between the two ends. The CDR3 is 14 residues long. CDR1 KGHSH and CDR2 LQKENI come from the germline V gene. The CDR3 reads CATQQDRENTEAFS. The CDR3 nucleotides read TGTGCCACCCAACAAGACCGGGAGAACACTGAAGCTTTCTCT.

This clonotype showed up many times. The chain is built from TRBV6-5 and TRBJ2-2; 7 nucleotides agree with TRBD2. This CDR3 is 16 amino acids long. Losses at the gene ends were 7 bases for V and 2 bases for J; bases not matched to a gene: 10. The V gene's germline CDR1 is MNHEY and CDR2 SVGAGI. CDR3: CASIRVTSANTGELFF. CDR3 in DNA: TGTGCCAGCATTAGGGTAACTAGCGCTAACACCGGGGAGCTGTTTTTT.

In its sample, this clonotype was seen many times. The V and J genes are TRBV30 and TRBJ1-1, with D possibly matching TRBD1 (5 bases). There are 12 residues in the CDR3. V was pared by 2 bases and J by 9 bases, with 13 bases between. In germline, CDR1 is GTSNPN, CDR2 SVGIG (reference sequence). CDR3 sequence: CAWSMSGNQAFF. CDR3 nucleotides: TGTGCCTGGAGTATGTCAGGGAACCAAGCTTTCTTT.

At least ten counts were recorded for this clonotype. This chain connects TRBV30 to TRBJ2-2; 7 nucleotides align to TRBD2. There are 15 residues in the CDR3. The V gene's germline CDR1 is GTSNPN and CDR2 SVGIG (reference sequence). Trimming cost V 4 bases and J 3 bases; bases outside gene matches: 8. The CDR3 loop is CAWTPRGLHTGELFF. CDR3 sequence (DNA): TGTGCCTGGACCCCAAGGGGACTACACACCGGGGAGCTGTTTTTT. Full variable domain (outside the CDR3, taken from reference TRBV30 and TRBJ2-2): SQTIHQWPATLVQPVGSPLSLECTVEGTSNPNLYWYRQAAGRGLQLLFYSVGIGQISSEVPQNLSASRPQDRQFILSSKKLLLSDSGFYLCAWTPRGLHTGELFFGEGSRLTVL.

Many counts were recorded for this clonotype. This CDR3 is CASSQDLVRGYEQYF. The CDR3 coding sequence is TGTGCCAGCAGCCAAGATCTAGTACGAGGGTACGAGCAGTACTTC. This chain connects TRBV3-1 to TRBJ2-7, with D possibly matching TRBD2 (5 bases). There are 15 residues in the CDR3. Germline-derived CDR1 and CDR2 are LGHDT and YNNKEL (reference sequence). V was pared by 0 bases and J by 4 bases, with 13 bases between.

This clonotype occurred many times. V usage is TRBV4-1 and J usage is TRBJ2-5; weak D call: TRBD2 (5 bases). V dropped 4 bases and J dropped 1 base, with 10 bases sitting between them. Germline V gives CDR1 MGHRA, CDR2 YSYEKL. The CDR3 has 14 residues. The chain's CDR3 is CASSRTTSQETQYF. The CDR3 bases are TGCGCCAGCAGCCGCACAACTAGCCAAGAGACCCAGTACTTC.

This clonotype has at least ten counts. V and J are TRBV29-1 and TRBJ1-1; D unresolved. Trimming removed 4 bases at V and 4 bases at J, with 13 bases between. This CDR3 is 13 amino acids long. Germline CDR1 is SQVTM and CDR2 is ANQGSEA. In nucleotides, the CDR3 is TGCAGCGTTGGGGAGGCAAGTGGCACTGAAGCTTTCTTT. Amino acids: CSVGEASGTEAFF.

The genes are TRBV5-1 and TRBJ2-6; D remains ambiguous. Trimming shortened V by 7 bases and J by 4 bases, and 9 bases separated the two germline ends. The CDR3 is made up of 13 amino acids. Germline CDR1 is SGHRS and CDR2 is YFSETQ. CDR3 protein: CASHFAGANVLTF. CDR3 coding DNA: TGCGCCAGCCACTTTGCGGGGGCCAACGTCCTGACTTTC.

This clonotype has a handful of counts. CDR3 in amino acids: CATSDWGGTQYF. The CDR3 coding sequence is TGTGCCACCAGTGATTGGGGTGGGACCCAGTACTTC. This chain joins TRBV24-1 and TRBJ2-5, with D hard to call. This CDR3 spans 12 amino acids. Germline loops: CDR1 KGHDR, CDR2 SFDVKD. V was trimmed by 2 bases and J by 7 bases, leaving 7 bases between them.

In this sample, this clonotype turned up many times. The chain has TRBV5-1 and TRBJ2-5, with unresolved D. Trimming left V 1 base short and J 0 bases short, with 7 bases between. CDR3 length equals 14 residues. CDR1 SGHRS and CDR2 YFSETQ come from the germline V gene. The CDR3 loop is CASSLFQYQETQYF. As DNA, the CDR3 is TGCGCCAGCAGCTTGTTCCAGTACCAAGAGACCCAGTACTTC. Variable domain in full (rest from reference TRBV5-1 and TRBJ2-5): KAGVTQTPRYLIKTRGQQVTLSCSPISGHRSVSWYQQTPGQGLQFLFEYFSETQRNKGNFPGRFSGRQFSNSRSEMNVSTLELGDSALYLCASSLFQYQETQYFGPGTRLLVL.

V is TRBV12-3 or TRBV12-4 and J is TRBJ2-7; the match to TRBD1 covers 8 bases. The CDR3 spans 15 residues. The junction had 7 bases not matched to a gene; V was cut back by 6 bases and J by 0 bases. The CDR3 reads CASSLWTGSSYEQYF. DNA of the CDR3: TGTGCCAGCAGCCTCTGGACAGGGTCCTCCTACGAGCAGTACTTC.

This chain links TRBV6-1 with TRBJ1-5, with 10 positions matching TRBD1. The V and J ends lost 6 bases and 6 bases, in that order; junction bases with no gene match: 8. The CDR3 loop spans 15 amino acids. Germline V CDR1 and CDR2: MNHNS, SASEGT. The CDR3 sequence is CASSPGQGSSQPQHF. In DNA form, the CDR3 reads TGTGCCAGCAGCCCGGGACAGGGGAGTAGTCAGCCCCAGCATTTT.

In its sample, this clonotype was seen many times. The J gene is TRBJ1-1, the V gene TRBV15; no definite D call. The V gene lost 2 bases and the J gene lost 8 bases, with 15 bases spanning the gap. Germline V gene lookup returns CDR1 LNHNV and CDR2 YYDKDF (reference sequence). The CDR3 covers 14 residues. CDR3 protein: CATSRLLEGREAFF. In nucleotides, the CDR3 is TGTGCCACCAGCAGATTATTAGAAGGACGCGAAGCTTTCTTT.

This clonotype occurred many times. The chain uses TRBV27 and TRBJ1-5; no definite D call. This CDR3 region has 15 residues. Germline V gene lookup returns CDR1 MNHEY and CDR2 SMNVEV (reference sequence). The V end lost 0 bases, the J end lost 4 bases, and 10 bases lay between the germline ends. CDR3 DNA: TGTGCCAGCAGTTTATCTTTCGGGGATAATCAGCCCCAGCATTTT. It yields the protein CASSLSFGDNQPQHF.

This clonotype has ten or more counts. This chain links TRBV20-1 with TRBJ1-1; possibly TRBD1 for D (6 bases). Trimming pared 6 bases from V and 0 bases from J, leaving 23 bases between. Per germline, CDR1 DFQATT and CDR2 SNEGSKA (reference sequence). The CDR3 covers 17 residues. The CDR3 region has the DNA TGCAGTGCCAGGGGTTCACACCGGACAGACATGAACACTGAAGCTTTCTTT. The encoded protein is CSARGSHRTDMNTEAFF.

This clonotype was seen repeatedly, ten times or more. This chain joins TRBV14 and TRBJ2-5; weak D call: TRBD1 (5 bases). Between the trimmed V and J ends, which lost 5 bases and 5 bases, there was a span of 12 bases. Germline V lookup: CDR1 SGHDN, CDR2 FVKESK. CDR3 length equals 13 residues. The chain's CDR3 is CASSYIGVETQYF. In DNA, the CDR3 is TGTGCCAGCAGCTACATAGGGGTGGAGACCCAGTACTTC.

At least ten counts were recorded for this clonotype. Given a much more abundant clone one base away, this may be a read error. The chain's CDR3 is CASSGTVSNQLQHF. DNA of the CDR3: TGTGCCAGCAGTGGGACAGTTAGCAATCAGCTCCAGCATTTT. V gene TRBV12-3 or TRBV12-4 combines with J gene TRBJ1-5, with 7 bases matching TRBD1. The CDR3 runs to 14 residues.

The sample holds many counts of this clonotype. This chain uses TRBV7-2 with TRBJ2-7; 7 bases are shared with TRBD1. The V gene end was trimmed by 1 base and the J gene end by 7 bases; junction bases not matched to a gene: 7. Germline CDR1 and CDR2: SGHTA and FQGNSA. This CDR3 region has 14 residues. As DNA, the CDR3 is TGTGCCAGCAGCTTAGGGCCAGGGGGTCGGGAGCAGTACTTC. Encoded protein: CASSLGPGGREQYF. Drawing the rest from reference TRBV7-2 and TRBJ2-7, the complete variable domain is GAGVSQSPSNKVTEKGKDVELRCDPISGHTALYWYRQSLGQGLEFLIYFQGNSAPDKSGLPSDRFSAERTGGSVSTLTIQRTQQEDSAVYLCASSLGPGGREQYFGPGTRLTVT.

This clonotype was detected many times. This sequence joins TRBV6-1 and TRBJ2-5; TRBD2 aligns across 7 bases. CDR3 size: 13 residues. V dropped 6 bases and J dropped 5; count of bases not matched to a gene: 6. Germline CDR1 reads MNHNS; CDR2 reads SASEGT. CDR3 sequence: CASRGRAQETQYF. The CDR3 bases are TGTGCCAGCAGGGGGAGGGCACAGGAGACCCAGTACTTC.

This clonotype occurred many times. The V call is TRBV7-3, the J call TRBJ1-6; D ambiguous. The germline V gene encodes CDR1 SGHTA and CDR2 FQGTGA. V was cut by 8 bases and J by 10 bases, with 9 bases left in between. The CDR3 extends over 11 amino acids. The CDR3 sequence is CASEVGSPLHF. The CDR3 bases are TGTGCCAGCGAGGTTGGGTCACCCCTCCACTTT.

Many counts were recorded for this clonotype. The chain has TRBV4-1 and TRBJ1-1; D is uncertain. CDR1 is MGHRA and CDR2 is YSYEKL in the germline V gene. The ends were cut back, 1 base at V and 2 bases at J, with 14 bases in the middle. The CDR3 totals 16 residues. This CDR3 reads CASSQVVPQANTEAFF. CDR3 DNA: TGCGCCAGCAGCCAAGTAGTTCCGCAAGCCAACACTGAAGCTTTCTTT.

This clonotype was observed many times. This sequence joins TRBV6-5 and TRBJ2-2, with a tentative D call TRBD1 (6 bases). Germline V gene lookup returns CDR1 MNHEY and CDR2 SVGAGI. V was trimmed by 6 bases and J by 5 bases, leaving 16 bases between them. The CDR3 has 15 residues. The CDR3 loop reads CASRSNRVLTGELFF. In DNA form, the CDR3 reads TGTGCCAGCAGATCCAACAGGGTACTAACCGGGGAGCTGTTTTTT.

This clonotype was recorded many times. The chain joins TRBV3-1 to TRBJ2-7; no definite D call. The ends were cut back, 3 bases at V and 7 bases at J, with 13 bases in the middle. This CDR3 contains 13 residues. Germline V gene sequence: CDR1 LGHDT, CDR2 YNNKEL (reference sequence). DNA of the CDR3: TGTGCCAGCAGCCACCGAGGACGTGGGGAGCAGTACTTC. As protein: CASSHRGRGEQYF.

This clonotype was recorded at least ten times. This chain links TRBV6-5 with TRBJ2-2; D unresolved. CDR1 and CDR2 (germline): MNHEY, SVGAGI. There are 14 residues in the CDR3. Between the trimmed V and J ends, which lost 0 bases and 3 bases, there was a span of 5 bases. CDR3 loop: CASSYSKDTGELFF. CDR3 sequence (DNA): TGTGCCAGCAGTTACTCGAAAGACACCGGGGAGCTGTTTTTT.

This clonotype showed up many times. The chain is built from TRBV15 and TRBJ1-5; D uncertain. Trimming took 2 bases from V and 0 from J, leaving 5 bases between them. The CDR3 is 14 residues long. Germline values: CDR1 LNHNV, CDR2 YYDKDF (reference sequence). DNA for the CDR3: TGTGCCACCAGCAGACTCGGTAGCAATCAGCCCCAGCATTTT. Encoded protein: CATSRLGSNQPQHF.

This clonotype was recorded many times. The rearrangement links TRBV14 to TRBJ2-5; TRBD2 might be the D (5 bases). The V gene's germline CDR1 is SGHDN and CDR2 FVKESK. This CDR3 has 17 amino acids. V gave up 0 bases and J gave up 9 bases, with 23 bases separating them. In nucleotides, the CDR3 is TGTGCCAGCAGCCAAGATAGGGCCCGGGATCAAGAGATGGCCCAGTACTTC. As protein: CASSQDRARDQEMAQYF.

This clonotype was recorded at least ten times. The CDR3 sequence is CASSLAGGGAETQYF. The CDR3 DNA is TGTGCCAGCAGCTTAGCGGGCGGGGGGGCGGAGACCCAGTACTTC. The genes are TRBV7-2 and TRBJ2-5, with 9 bases fitting TRBD2. Trimming took 0 bases from V and 5 from J; bases not matched to a gene: 4. The CDR3 contains 15 residues. Germline V gene sequence: CDR1 SGHTA, CDR2 FQGNSA.